This T cell receptor beta chain derives from a study of blood T cell repertoires in COVID-19. Study-wide context: T cells, B-cell-depleted T cells, or PBMCs provided the cDNA or gDNA that served as material.

In the authors' methods: For nucleated cells, counts were estimated from reference gene primer amplification. Some clones are missing from TCRdb's copy, which holds only in-frame ones; the method was immunoSEQ multiplex PCR. V and J calls and clone size are given by that table; D and trimming were obtained from the DNA. The table has 190,000 or so clones, around 90% seen once; the top ten hold approximately 2.1%. Germline assignment: CDR1 LGHNA and CDR2 YSLEER. V dropped 6 bases and J dropped 3 bases, with 15 bases sitting between them. This CDR3 region has 14 residues. Recovered status applied to Cohort 3 donors who had two consecutive negative PCRs. It also applied to those with clearance or with symptom resolution. This clone was seen a few times.

This chain connects TRBV4-3 to TRBJ2-7, with a weak D call TRBD2 (6 bases). This receptor was identified in a woman aged 25 to 39 who had recovered from COVID-19. The sample consisted of PBMCs or T cells enriched from blood (not recorded which). CDR3 in DNA: TGCGCCAGCAGTATGGCCGGGGGAGGCTACGAGCAGTACTTC. This sequence encodes CASSMAGGGYEQYF.